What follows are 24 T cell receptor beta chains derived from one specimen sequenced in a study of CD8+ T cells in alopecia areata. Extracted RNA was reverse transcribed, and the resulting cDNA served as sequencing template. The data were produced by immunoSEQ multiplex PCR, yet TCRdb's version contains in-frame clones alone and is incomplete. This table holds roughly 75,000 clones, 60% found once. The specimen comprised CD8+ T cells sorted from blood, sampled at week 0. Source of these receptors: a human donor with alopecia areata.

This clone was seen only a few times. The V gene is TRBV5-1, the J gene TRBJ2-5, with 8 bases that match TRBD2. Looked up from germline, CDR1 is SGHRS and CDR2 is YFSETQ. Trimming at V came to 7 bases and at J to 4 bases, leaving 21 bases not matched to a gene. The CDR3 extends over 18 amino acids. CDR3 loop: CASCGPGASGLGGETQYF. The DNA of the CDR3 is TGCGCCAGCTGCGGGCCCGGGGCTAGCGGGCTAGGCGGAGAGACCCAGTACTTC.

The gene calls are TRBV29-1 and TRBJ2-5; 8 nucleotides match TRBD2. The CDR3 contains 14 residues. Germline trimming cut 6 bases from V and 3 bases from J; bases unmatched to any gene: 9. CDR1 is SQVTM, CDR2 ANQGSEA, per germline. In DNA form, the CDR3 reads TGCAGCGTACCAACGGGACTAGGGAAAGAGACCCAGTACTTC. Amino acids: CSVPTGLGKETQYF.

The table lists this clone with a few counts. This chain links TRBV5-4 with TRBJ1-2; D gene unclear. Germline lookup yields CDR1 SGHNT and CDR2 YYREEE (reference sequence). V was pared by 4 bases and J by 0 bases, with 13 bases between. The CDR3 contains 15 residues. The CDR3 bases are TGTGCCAGCAGCGCCAGCCTCCGTACTAACTATGGCTACACCTTC. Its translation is CASSASLRTNYGYTF.

CDR3 nucleotide sequence: TGCGCCAGCAGCCAAGTCGGGACTAGCTCCACTAATGAGCAGTTCTTC. Translating it yields CASSQVGTSSTNEQFF. The J gene is TRBJ2-1, the V gene TRBV4-1, with 9 bases that match TRBD2. Per the germline V gene, CDR1 is MGHRA and CDR2 is YSYEKL. The CDR3 is made up of 16 amino acids. Unmatched junction bases numbered 8, after V lost 1 base and J lost 7 bases.

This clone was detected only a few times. The CDR3 DNA reads TGTGCCAGCAGCTTAGGACTAGCTTGGTCCCCCCTAGGGGTGGAGCAGTATTTT. Translated: CASSLGLAWSPLGVEQYF. J is TRBJ2-3 and V is TRBV7-2; 7 bases map to TRBD2. Germline V gene data show CDR1 as SGHTA and CDR2 as FQGNSA. The V gene end was trimmed by 1 base and the J gene end by 11 bases; junction bases not matched to a gene: 21. The CDR3 covers 18 residues.

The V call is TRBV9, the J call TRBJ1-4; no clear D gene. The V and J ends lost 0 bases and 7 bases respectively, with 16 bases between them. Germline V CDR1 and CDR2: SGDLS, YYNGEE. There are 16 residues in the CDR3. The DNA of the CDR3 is TGTGCCAGCAGCGTAGGTGGTAGGGCGGTTGTTGAAAAACTGTTTTTT. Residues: CASSVGGRAVVEKLFF.

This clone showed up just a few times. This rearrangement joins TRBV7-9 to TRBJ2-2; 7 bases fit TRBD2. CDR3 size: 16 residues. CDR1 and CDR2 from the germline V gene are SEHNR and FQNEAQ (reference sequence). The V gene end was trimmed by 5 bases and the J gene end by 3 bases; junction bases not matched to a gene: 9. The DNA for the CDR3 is TGTGCCAGCAGCGAAGCGGGGCCCAGGGACACCGGGGAGCTGTTTTTT. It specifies CASSEAGPRDTGELFF.

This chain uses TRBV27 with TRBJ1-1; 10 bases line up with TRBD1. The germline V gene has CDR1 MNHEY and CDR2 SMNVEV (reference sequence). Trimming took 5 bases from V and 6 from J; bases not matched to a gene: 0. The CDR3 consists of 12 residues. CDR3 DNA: TGTGCCAGCAGTGGACAGGGGGCTGAAGCTTTCTTT. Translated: CASSGQGAEAFF.

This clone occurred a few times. CDR3 loop: CASSLGGRGTDTQYF. As DNA, the CDR3 is TGTGCCAGCAGCTTAGGGGGTAGAGGCACAGATACGCAGTATTTT. This rearrangement joins TRBV7-9 to TRBJ2-3; no definite D call. The V gene's germline CDR1 is SEHNR and CDR2 FQNEAQ (reference sequence). V dropped 1 base and J dropped 1 base, with 9 bases sitting between them. The CDR3 loop spans 15 amino acids.

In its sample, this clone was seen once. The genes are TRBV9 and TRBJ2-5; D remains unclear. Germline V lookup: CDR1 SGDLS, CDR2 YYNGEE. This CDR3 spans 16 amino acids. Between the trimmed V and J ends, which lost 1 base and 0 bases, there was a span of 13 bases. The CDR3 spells CASSVSRDGNQETQYF. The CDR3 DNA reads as TGTGCCAGCAGCGTAAGCCGAGATGGAAACCAAGAGACCCAGTACTTC.

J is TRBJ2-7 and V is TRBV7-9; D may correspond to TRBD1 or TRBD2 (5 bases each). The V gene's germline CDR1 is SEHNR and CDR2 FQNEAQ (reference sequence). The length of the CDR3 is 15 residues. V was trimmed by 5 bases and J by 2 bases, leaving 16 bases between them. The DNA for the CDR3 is TGTGCCAGCAGCCCCCGCTCAGGGACCACCTACGAGCAGTACTTC. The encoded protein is CASSPRSGTTYEQYF.

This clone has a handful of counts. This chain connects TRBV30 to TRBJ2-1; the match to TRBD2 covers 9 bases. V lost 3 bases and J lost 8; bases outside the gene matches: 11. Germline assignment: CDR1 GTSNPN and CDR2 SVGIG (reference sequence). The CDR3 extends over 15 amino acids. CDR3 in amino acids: CAWRSEAGGTYEQFF. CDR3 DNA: TGTGCCTGGAGATCCGAGGCGGGAGGGACCTATGAGCAGTTCTTC.

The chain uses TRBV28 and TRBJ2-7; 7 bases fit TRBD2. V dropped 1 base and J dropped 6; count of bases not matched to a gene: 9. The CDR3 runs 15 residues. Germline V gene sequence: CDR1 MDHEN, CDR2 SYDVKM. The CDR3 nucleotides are TGTGCCAGCAGTTTATTAACGGGAGGCGGGTCCGAGCAGTACTTC. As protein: CASSLLTGGGSEQYF.

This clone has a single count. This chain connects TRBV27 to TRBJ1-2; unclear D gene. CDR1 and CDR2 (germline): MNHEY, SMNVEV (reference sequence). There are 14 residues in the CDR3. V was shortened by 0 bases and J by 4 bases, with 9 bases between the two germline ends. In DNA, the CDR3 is TGTGCCAGCAGTTTATCTATAGGCGGCTATGGCTACACCTTC. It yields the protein CASSLSIGGYGYTF.

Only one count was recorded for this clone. This CDR3 is CASSLEVHEQYF. CDR3 DNA sequence: TGTGCCAGCAGCTTAGAGGTCCACGAGCAGTACTTC. This chain joins TRBV7-8 and TRBJ2-7; unclear D gene. The germline V and J ends were trimmed by 1 base and 5 bases, with 6 bases remaining between them. Germline V gene data show CDR1 as SGHVS and CDR2 as FQNEAQ. The CDR3 has 12 amino acids.

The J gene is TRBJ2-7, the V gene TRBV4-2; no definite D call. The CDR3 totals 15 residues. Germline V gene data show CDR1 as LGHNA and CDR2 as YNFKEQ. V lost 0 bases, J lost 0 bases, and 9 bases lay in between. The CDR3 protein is CASSQEERSSYEQYF. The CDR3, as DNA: TGTGCCAGCAGCCAAGAGGAACGGAGCTCCTACGAGCAGTACTTC.

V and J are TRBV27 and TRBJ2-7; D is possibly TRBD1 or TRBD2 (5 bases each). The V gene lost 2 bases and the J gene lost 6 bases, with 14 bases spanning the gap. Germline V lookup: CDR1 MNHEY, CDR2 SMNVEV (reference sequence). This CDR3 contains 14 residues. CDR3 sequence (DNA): TGTGCCAGCAGTTTAGGCGGGTACGGGACCGAGCAGTACTTC. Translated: CASSLGGYGTEQYF.

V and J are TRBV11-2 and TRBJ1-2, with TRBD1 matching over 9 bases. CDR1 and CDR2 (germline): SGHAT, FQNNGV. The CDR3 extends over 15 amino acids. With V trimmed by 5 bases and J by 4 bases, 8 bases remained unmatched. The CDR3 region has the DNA TGTGCCAGCAGCATGACAGGGGGACAGGTCTATGGCTACACCTTC. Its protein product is CASSMTGGQVYGYTF.

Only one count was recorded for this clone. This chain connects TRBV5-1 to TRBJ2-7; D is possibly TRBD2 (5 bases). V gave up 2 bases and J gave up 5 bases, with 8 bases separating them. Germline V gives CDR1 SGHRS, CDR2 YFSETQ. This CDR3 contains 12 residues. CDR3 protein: CASSFGMDEQYF. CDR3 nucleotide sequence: TGCGCCAGCAGCTTCGGGATGGACGAGCAGTACTTC.

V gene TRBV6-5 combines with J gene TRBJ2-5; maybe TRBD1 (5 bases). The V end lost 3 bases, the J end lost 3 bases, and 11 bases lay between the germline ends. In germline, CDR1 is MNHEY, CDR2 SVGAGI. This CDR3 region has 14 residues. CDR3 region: CASSYGDREETQYF. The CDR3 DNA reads TGTGCCAGCAGTTATGGAGACAGAGAAGAGACCCAGTACTTC.

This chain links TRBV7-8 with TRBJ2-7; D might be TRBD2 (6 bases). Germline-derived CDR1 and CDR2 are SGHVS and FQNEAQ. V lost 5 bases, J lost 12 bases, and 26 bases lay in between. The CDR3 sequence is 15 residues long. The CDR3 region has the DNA TGTGCCAGCAGCCTTTCGGAGGGTCTTGGTCTAGTAGGGTACTTC. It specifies CASSLSEGLGLVGYF. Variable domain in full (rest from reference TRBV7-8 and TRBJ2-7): GAGVSQSPRYKVAKRGQDVALRCDPISGHVSLFWYQQALGQGPEFLTYFQNEAQLDKSGLPSDRFFAERPEGSVSTLKIQRTQQEDSAVYLCASSLSEGLGLVGYFGPGTRLTVT.

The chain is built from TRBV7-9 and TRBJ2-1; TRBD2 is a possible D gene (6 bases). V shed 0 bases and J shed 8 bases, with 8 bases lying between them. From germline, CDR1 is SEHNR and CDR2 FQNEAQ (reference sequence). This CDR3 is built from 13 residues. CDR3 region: CASSLASSDEQFF. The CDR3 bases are TGTGCCAGCAGCTTAGCGTCTAGCGATGAGCAGTTCTTC.

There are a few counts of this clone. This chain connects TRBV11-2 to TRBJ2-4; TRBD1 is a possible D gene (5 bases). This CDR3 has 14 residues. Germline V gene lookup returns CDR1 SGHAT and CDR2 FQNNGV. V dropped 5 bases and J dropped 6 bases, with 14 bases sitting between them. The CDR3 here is CASSNGEDINIQYF. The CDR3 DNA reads TGTGCCAGCAGCAATGGTGAGGACATAAACATTCAGTACTTC.

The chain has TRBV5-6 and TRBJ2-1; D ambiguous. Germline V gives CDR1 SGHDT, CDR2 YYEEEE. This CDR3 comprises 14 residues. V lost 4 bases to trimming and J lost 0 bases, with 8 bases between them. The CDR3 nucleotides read TGTGCCAGCAGCCCGACATACTCCTACAATGAGCAGTTCTTC. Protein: CASSPTYSYNEQFF.